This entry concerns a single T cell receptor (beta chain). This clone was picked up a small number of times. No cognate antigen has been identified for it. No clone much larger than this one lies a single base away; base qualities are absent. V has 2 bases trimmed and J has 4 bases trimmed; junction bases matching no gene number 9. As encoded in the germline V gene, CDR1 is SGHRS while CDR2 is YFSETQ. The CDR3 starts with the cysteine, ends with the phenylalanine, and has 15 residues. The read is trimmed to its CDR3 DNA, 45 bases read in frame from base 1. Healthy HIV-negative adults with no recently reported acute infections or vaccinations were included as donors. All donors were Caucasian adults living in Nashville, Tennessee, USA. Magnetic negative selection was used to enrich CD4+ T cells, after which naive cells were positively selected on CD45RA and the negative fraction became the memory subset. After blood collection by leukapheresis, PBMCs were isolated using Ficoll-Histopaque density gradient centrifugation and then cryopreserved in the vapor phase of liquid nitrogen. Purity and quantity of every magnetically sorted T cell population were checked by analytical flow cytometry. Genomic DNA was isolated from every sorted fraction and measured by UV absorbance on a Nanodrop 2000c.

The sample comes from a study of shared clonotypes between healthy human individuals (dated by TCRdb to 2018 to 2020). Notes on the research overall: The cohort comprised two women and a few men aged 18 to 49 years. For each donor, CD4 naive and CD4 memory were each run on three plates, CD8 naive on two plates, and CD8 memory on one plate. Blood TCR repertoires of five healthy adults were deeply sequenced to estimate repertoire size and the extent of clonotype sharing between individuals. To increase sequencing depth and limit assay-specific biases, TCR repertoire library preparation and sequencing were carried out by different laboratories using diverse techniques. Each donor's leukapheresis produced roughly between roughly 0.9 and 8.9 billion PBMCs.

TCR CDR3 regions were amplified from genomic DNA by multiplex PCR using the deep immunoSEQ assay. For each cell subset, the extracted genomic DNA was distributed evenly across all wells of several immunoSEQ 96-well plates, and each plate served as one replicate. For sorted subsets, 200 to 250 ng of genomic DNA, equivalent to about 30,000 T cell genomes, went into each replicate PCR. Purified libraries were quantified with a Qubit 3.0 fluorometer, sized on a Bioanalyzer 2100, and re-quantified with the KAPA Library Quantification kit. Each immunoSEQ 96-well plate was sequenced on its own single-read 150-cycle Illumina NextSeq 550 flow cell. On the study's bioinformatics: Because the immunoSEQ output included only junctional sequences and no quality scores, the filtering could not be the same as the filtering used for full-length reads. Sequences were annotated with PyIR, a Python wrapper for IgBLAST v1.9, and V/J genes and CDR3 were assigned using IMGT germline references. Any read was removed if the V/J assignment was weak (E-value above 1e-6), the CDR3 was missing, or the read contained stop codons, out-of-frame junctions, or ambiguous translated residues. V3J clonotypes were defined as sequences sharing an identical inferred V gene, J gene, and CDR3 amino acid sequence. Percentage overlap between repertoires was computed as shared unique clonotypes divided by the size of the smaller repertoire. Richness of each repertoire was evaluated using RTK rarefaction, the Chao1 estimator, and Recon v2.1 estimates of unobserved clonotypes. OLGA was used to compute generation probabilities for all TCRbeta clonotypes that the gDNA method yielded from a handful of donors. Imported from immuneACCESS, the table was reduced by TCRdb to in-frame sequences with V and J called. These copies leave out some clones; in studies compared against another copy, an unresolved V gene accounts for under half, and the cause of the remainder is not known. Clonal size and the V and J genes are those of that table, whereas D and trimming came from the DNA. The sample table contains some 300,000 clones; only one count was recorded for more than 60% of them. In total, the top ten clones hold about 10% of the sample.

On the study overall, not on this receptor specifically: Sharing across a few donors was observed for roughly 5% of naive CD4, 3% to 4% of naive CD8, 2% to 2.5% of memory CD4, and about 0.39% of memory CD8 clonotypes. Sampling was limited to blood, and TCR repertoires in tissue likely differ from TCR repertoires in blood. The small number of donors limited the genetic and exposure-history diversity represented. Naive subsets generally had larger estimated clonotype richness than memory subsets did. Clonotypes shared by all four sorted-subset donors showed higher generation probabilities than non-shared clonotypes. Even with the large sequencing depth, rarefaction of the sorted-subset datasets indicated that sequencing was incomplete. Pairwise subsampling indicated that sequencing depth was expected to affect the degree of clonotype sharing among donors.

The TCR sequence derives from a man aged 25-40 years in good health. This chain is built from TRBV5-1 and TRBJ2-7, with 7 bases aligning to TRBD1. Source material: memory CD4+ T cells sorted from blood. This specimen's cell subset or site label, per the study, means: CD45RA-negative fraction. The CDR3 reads CASSFGAGGGYEQYF. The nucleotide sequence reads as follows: TGCGCCAGCAGCTTCGGCGCAGGGGGTGGATACGAGCAGTACTTC.